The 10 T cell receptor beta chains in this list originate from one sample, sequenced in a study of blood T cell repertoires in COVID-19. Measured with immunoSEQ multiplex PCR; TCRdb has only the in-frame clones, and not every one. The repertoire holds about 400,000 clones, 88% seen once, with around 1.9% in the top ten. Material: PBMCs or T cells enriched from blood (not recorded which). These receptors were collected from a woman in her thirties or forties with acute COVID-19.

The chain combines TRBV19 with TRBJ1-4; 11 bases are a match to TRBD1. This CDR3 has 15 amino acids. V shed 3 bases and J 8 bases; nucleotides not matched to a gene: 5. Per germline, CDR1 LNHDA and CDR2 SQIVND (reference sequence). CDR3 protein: CASSIGQGAREKLFF. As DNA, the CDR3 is TGTGCCAGTAGTATCGGACAGGGGGCGAGAGAAAAACTGTTTTTT.

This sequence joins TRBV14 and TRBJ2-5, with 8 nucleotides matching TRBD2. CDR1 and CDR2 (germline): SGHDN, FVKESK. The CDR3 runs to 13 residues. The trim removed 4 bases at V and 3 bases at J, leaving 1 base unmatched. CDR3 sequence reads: CASSRGLEETQYF. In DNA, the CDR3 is TGTGCCAGCAGCCGGGGACTAGAAGAGACCCAGTACTTC. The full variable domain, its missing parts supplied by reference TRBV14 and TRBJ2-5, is EAGVTQFPSHSVIEKGQTVTLRCDPISGHDNLYWYRRVMGKEIKFLLHFVKESKQDESGMPNNRFLAERTGGTYSTLKVQPAELEDSGVYFCASSRGLEETQYFGPGTRLLVL.

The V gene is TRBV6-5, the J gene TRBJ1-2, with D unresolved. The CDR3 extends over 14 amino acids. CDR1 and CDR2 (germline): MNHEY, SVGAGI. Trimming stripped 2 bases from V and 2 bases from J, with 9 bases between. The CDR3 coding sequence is TGTGCCAGCAGTTACAACGGGGAAAACTATGGCTACACCTTC. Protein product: CASSYNGENYGYTF.

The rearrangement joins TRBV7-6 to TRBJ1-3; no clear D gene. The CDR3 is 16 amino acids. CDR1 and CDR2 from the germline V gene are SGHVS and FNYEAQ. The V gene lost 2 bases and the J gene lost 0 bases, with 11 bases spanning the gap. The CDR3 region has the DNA TGTGCCAGCAGCTTAAACAGTCCCCGCTCTGGAAACACCATATATTTT. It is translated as CASSLNSPRSGNTIYF. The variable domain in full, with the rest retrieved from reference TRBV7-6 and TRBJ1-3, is GAGVSQSPRYKVTKRGQDVALRCDPISGHVSLYWYRQALGQGPEFLTYFNYEAQQDKSGLPNDRFSAERPEGSISTLTIQRTEQRDSAMYRCASSLNSPRSGNTIYFGEGSWLTVV.

The CDR3 here is CASSTESGTEAFF. CDR3 DNA: TGTGCCAGCTCAACGGAGTCGGGCACTGAAGCTTTCTTT. The rearrangement uses TRBV2 and TRBJ1-1; D is ambiguous. The CDR3 length is 13 residues. V was shortened by 8 bases and J by 4 bases, with 14 bases between the two germline ends. Germline-derived CDR1 and CDR2 are SNHLY and FYNNEI.

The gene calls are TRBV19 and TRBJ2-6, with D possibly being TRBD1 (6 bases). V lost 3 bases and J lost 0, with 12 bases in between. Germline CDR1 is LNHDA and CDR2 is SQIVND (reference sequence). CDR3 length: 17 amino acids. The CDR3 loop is CASSISGDSSGANVLTF. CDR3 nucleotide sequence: TGTGCCAGTAGTATCTCAGGGGATAGCTCTGGGGCCAACGTCCTGACTTTC.

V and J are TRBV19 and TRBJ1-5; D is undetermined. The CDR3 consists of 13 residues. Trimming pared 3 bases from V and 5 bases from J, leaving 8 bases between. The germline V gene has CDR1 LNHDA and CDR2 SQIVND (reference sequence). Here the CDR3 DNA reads TGTGCCAGTAGTATGCGGCCCCATCAGCCCCAGCATTTT. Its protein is CASSMRPHQPQHF.

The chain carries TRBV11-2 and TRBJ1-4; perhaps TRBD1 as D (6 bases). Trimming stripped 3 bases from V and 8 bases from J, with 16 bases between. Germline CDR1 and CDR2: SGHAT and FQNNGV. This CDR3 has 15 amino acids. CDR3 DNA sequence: TGTGCCAGCAGCTTTGGGGGCAGGGCGTCGGAAAAACTGTTTTTT. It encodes CASSFGGRASEKLFF.

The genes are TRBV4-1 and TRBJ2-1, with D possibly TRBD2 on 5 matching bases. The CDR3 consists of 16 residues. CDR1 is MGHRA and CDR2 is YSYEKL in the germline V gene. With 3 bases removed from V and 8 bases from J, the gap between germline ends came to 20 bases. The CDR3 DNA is TGCGCCAGCAGCCAGGAGGTCTATCCCAGTGTCCATGAGCAGTTCTTC. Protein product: CASSQEVYPSVHEQFF.

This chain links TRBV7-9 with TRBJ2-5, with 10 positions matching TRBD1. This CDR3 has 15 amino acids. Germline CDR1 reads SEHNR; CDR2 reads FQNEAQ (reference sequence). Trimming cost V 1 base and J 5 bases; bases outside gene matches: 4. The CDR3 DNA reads TGTGCCAGCAGCTTAGGGGACAGGGGTGAGGAGACCCAGTACTTC. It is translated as CASSLGDRGEETQYF.